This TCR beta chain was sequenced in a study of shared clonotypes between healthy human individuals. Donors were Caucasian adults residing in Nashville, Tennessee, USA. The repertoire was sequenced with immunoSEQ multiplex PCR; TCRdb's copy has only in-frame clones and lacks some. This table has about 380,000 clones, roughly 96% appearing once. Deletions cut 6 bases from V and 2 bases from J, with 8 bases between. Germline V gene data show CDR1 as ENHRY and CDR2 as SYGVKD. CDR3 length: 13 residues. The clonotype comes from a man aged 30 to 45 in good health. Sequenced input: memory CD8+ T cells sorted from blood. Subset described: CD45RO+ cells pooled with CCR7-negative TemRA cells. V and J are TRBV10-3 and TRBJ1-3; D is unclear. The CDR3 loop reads CAIRADTGNTIYF. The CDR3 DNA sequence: TGTGCCATCAGGGCTGACACTGGAAACACCATATATTTT.